Below, 9 T cell receptor beta chains from the same sample are listed, as sequenced in a study of blood T cells in healthy people across ages. Using a J-beta primer mix together with a sample-barcoded 5' primer, a second PCR was run for roughly 7 to 11 cycles. TCRdb reprocessed the 5' RACE reads via MiXCR and lists one record per CDR3 protein. Among hundreds of thousands of distinct CDR3 sequences listed, around 40% were seen once. Sequencing was carried out using blood. The receptors derive from a woman aged 55-75 years in good health.

This clonotype showed up just a few times. The rearrangement links TRBV10-1 to TRBJ1-2; unclear D gene. This CDR3 comprises 11 residues. Germline V gene lookup returns CDR1 WNHNN and CDR2 SYGVQD (reference sequence). Trimming removed 4 bases from V and 10 bases from J, with 10 bases in between. The CDR3 reads CASSVTGAYTF. In DNA, the CDR3 is TGCGCCAGCAGTGTTACGGGCGCCTACACCTTC.

This clonotype occurred a few times. This chain joins TRBV12-3 or TRBV12-4 and TRBJ1-6; tentative D call: TRBD1 (6 bases). V was clipped by 6 bases and J by 8 bases, with 20 bases between them. The CDR3 loop spans 16 amino acids. Here the CDR3 reads CASSPDPTGFDSPLHF. The DNA for the CDR3 is TGTGCCAGCAGCCCCGACCCCACAGGGTTCGATTCACCCCTCCACTTT.

The V gene is TRBV10-3, the J gene TRBJ2-7, with 8 bases aligning to TRBD1. The CDR3 loop spans 14 amino acids. CDR1 and CDR2 from the germline V gene are ENHRY and SYGVKD. The ends lost 6 bases at V and 3 bases at J; junction bases unmatched: 7. For the CDR3, the DNA is TGTGCCATCAGCCAAGGACAGGGAGTCTACGAGCAGTACTTC. Translated, it gives CAISQGQGVYEQYF.

The J gene is TRBJ2-7, the V gene TRBV11-2, with D tentatively TRBD1 or TRBD2 (5 bases each). Trimming shortened V by 2 bases and J by 7 bases, and 15 bases separated the two germline ends. CDR1 is SGHAT and CDR2 is FQNNGV in the germline V gene. This CDR3 is 14 amino acids long. CDR3 residues: CASSLTPREWEQYF. Written as DNA, the CDR3 is TGTGCCAGCAGCTTAACCCCCAGGGAGTGGGAGCAGTACTTC.

CDR3 sequence reads: CASSHNTFSTDTQYF. The CDR3 DNA sequence: TGTGCCAGCAGCCATAACACTTTTAGCACAGATACGCAGTATTTT. This chain connects TRBV11-2 to TRBJ2-3; D ambiguous. CDR1 is SGHAT and CDR2 is FQNNGV in the germline V gene. The CDR3 has 15 amino acids. Trimming left V 5 bases short and J 0 bases short, with 12 bases between.

The rearrangement joins TRBV14 to TRBJ2-4, with unresolved D. Germline assignment: CDR1 SGHDN and CDR2 FVKESK. The ends were cut back, 3 bases at V and 3 bases at J, with 9 bases in the middle. This CDR3 contains 14 residues. CDR3 loop: CASSHAVGKNIQYF. In DNA, the CDR3 is TGTGCCAGCAGCCATGCGGTGGGCAAAAACATTCAGTACTTC.

This sequence joins TRBV27 and TRBJ2-7; D may be TRBD2 (5 bases). CDR1 and CDR2 from the germline V gene are MNHEY and SMNVEV (reference sequence). The CDR3 is 13 residues long. V dropped 5 bases and J dropped 4 bases, with 12 bases sitting between them. The CDR3 loop reads CASSEGLLYEQYF. The CDR3 bases are TGTGCCAGCAGTGAAGGACTCCTGTACGAGCAGTACTTC.

This clonotype was counted only a few times. V is TRBV7-3 and J is TRBJ2-5; 9 nucleotides match TRBD2. CDR3 size: 17 residues. From germline, CDR1 is SGHTA and CDR2 FQGTGA. Germline trimming cut 5 bases from V and 4 bases from J; bases unmatched to any gene: 14. The DNA for the CDR3 is TGTGCCAGCAGCCGGGGGCTAGCGGGAATATATGGAGAGACCCAGTACTTC. It specifies CASSRGLAGIYGETQYF.

The J gene is TRBJ2-1, the V gene TRBV12-3 or TRBV12-4; 14 positions match TRBD2. The ends lost 2 bases at V and 4 bases at J; junction bases unmatched: 4. There are 17 residues in the CDR3. This CDR3 is CASSLMTSGGEYNEQFF. DNA of the CDR3: TGTGCCAGCAGTTTAATGACTAGCGGGGGGGAATACAATGAGCAGTTCTTC.